The entry that follows covers one T cell receptor (beta chain) sequence. Antigen unknown. These data originate in a study of STAT5B mutations in CD4+ large granular lymphocyte leukemia. General study findings and limits: TRBV06-family usage was enriched in top patient clones (8/27) versus controls (2/35). CD4-sorted patient repertoires seemed more clonal than healthy CD4+ repertoires.

V lost 5 bases and J lost 4, with 13 bases in between. Germline assignment: CDR1 MNHNS and CDR2 SASEGT. CDR3 size: 14 residues. This table comes from immunoSEQ multiplex PCR, and its TCRdb copy is limited to in-frame clones, with some not included. The sample shows about 23,000 clones, about four fifths of them seen only once. Sample: CD4+ T cells from blood buffy coats. V usage is TRBV6-1 and J usage is TRBJ2-3, with no clear D. The sequence was collected from a human donor in good health. CDR3 protein: CASSLGAVPDTQYF. In nucleotides, the CDR3 is TGTGCCAGCAGTCTAGGAGCCGTCCCAGATACGCAGTATTTT.